Presented here are 21 T cell receptor beta chains from one specimen sequenced in a study of T cell responses to AZD1222 COVID-19 vaccine. Profiling relied on immunoSEQ multiplex PCR, and the TCRdb table lists in-frame clones only, not all of them. The data contain approximately 140,000 clones, approximately 94% of them singletons. Source: peripheral blood, taken on day 0 of AZD1222 vaccination. All receptors come from an adult in good health.

V usage is TRBV5-8 and J usage is TRBJ2-7; TRBD2 is a possible D gene (5 bases). In germline, CDR1 is SGHTS, CDR2 YDEGEE. The length of the CDR3 is 17 residues. Trimming took off 4 bases at V and 0 bases at J, with 20 bases between the two ends. The CDR3 sequence is CASSKGRGMRFSYEQYF. The CDR3, as DNA: TGTGCCAGCAGCAAAGGAAGAGGGATGAGGTTCTCCTACGAGCAGTACTTC.

The chain joins TRBV5-6 to TRBJ1-2, with D possibly being TRBD1 (5 bases). Germline V gene lookup returns CDR1 SGHDT and CDR2 YYEEEE. CDR3 length equals 15 residues. V lost 7 bases and J lost 7, with 23 bases in between. This CDR3 reads CASVEGLQGMFGYTF. The DNA for the CDR3 is TGTGCCAGCGTCGAGGGGCTGCAGGGTATGTTTGGCTACACCTTC.

The J gene is TRBJ2-7, the V gene TRBV2, with D unclear. Germline loops: CDR1 SNHLY, CDR2 FYNNEI. Trimming removed 3 bases from V and 10 bases from J, with 1 base in between. The CDR3 has 8 amino acids. The CDR3, as DNA: TGTGCCAGCAGTGACCAGTACTTC. This translates into CASSDQYF.

This clone was found once. J is TRBJ1-4 and V is TRBV3-1 (or the pseudogene TRBV3-2); maybe TRBD1 (5 bases). Trimming pared 4 bases from V and 0 bases from J, leaving 12 bases between. The CDR3 spans 16 residues. The germline CDR1 and CDR2 sequences are LGHDT and YNNKEL (reference sequence). Here the CDR3 DNA reads TGTGCCAGCAGCCCAGTGGGGGTTGCAACTAATGAAAAACTGTTTTTT. Translating it yields CASSPVGVATNEKLFF.

This chain connects TRBV18 to TRBJ1-2; tentatively, D is TRBD1 (5 bases). V lost 3 bases and J lost 4, with 15 bases in between. Germline CDR1 and CDR2: KGHSH and LQKENI. This CDR3 has 15 amino acids. The CDR3 protein is CASSPGTEDIYGYTF. CDR3 coding DNA: TGTGCCAGCTCACCCGGGACGGAGGATATCTATGGCTACACCTTC.

The rearrangement uses TRBV10-2 and TRBJ2-2; the D is unclear. V was shortened by 3 bases and J by 5 bases, with 10 bases between the two germline ends. This CDR3 is 14 amino acids long. The germline V gene has CDR1 WSHSY and CDR2 SAAADI. The CDR3 loop reads CASSDLVPTGELFF. In nucleotides, the CDR3 is TGCGCCAGCAGTGATTTGGTTCCGACCGGGGAGCTGTTTTTT.

This chain uses TRBV3-1 (or the pseudogene TRBV3-2) with TRBJ2-5; maybe TRBD1 (7 bases). This CDR3 is built from 17 residues. In germline, CDR1 is LGHDT, CDR2 YNNKEL (reference sequence). Trimming left V 1 base short and J 4 bases short, with 19 bases between. The CDR3 DNA sequence: TGTGCCAGCAGCCAAGTATCTGGGACAGCGGGCGGAGAGACCCAGTACTTC. It codes for CASSQVSGTAGGETQYF.

The sample holds a few counts of this clone. The chain carries TRBV2 and TRBJ1-2, with TRBD1 as a possible D gene (6 bases). In germline, CDR1 is SNHLY, CDR2 FYNNEI. The CDR3 extends over 14 amino acids. Trimming shortened V by 7 bases and J by 3 bases, and 15 bases separated the two germline ends. As DNA, the CDR3 is TGTGCCAGCACCTGGGACACTCCGGACTATGGCTACACCTTC. This codes for CASTWDTPDYGYTF.

The CDR3 DNA reads TGTGCCAGTAGTACCTCCGGGACTAGCGGACTCTACGAGCAGTACTTC. This codes for CASSTSGTSGLYEQYF. V and J are TRBV19 and TRBJ2-7; 11 bases map to TRBD2. J gave up 3 bases and V 4 bases, and 8 bases lay outside the gene matches. This CDR3 has 16 residues. CDR1 and CDR2 from the germline V gene are LNHDA and SQIVND (reference sequence).

The chain has TRBV5-6 and TRBJ2-5, with D possibly being TRBD1 (5 bases). Germline values: CDR1 SGHDT, CDR2 YYEEEE. CDR3 length equals 15 residues. Trimming left V 2 bases short and J 13 bases short, with 24 bases between. CDR3 DNA: TGTGCCAGCAGCTTAAGGGCCTCTACGAACTTAAGGGGGTACTTC. Its translation: CASSLRASTNLRGYF.

The chain employs TRBV5-4 and TRBJ2-7, with D uncertain. Per the germline V gene, CDR1 is SGHNT and CDR2 is YYREEE (reference sequence). V was pared by 4 bases and J by 5 bases, with 10 bases between. The CDR3 totals 12 residues. The CDR3 here is CASSPFPNEQYF. CDR3 DNA sequence: TGTGCCAGCAGCCCATTCCCTAACGAGCAGTACTTC.

This clone came up a few times. DNA of the CDR3: TGTGCCAGCAGTGTTAAACTAGCGGGAGGGTCGGGGACCCAGTACTTC. Its translation: CASSVKLAGGSGTQYF. The rearrangement joins TRBV2 to TRBJ2-5, with 13 bases fitting TRBD2. The CDR3 length is 16 residues. CDR1 and CDR2 (germline): SNHLY, FYNNEI. V dropped 4 bases and J dropped 7; count of bases not matched to a gene: 9. The whole variable domain, remainder taken from reference TRBV2 and TRBJ2-5, is EPEVTQTPSHQVTQMGQEVILRCVPISNHLYFYWYRQILGQKVEFLVSFYNNEISEKSEIFDDQFSVERPDGSNFTLKIRSTKLEDSAMYFCASSVKLAGGSGTQYFGPGTRLLVL.

This chain joins TRBV6-4 and TRBJ1-5; D unresolved. Looked up from germline, CDR1 is MRHNA and CDR2 is SNTAGT. The CDR3 spans 15 residues. With 8 bases removed from V and 2 bases from J, the gap between germline ends came to 16 bases. The CDR3: CASPGLTGGNQPQHF. The CDR3 bases are TGTGCCAGCCCTGGACTTACGGGAGGCAATCAGCCCCAGCATTTT.

This clone was detected once. The J gene is TRBJ2-7, the V gene TRBV7-8, with D possibly called TRBD1 or TRBD2 (5 bases each). Between the trimmed V and J ends, which lost 3 bases and 2 bases, there was a span of 11 bases. Germline lookup yields CDR1 SGHVS and CDR2 FQNEAQ. The CDR3 is made up of 14 amino acids. In DNA form, the CDR3 reads TGTGCCAGCAGCTTGGGGGTTGGGGCCTACGAGCAGTACTTC. Translation gives CASSLGVGAYEQYF. The full variable domain, completed using reference TRBV7-8 and TRBJ2-7, is GAGVSQSPRYKVAKRGQDVALRCDPISGHVSLFWYQQALGQGPEFLTYFQNEAQLDKSGLPSDRFFAERPEGSVSTLKIQRTQQEDSAVYLCASSLGVGAYEQYFGPGTRLTVT.

This clone rates as large (0.1 to 1%). J is TRBJ1-6 and V is TRBV27; tentative D call: TRBD1 (5 bases). This CDR3 region has 15 residues. Germline CDR1 MNHEY, CDR2 SMNVEV (reference sequence). Trimming left V 3 bases short and J 5 bases short, with 11 bases between. The CDR3: CASSLGPANNSPLHF. CDR3 nucleotides: TGTGCCAGCAGTTTGGGGCCAGCCAATAATTCACCCCTCCACTTT.

The J gene is TRBJ2-5, the V gene TRBV5-4; D is unresolved. Germline V gene data show CDR1 as SGHNT and CDR2 as YYREEE (reference sequence). V was shortened by 6 bases and J by 1 base, with 4 bases between the two germline ends. This CDR3 region has 11 residues. The CDR3 coding sequence is TGTGCCAGCAACCTCCAAGAGACCCAGTACTTC. Protein sequence: CASNLQETQYF.

The J gene is TRBJ1-2, the V gene TRBV7-2; D is possibly TRBD1 (5 bases). The germline V and J ends were trimmed by 3 bases and 4 bases, with 12 bases remaining between them. The CDR3 has 14 residues. CDR1 and CDR2 (germline): SGHTA, FQGNSA. The CDR3 loop is CASSFGTAPYGYTF. For the CDR3, the DNA is TGTGCCAGCAGCTTTGGGACGGCTCCCTATGGCTACACCTTC.

The rearrangement links TRBV5-1 to TRBJ2-2, with TRBD1 as a possible D gene (5 bases). The ends were cut back, 1 base at V and 0 bases at J, with 10 bases in the middle. The CDR3 has 16 amino acids. Germline V gene sequence: CDR1 SGHRS, CDR2 YFSETQ. The chain's CDR3 is CASSLPSTANTGELFF. CDR3 DNA: TGCGCCAGCAGCTTGCCATCGACAGCGAACACCGGGGAGCTGTTTTTT.

V gene TRBV29-1 combines with J gene TRBJ2-7; tentatively, D is TRBD2 (6 bases). V gave up 5 bases and J gave up 4 bases, with 15 bases separating them. Looked up from germline, CDR1 is SQVTM and CDR2 is ANQGSEA. CDR3 size: 13 residues. The CDR3 DNA reads TGCAGCGTTTTCGGGGGTCTTTTTTACGAGCAGTACTTC. Protein sequence: CSVFGGLFYEQYF.

This rearrangement joins TRBV30 to TRBJ2-7; 9 nucleotides agree with TRBD1. CDR3 length equals 15 residues. Germline CDR1 reads GTSNPN; CDR2 reads SVGIG (reference sequence). V dropped 7 bases and J dropped 0; count of bases not matched to a gene: 10. CDR3 residues: CAFARQGGFSYEQYF. In DNA, the CDR3 is TGTGCCTTCGCAAGACAGGGGGGTTTCTCCTACGAGCAGTACTTC.

A single count supports this clone. This sequence joins TRBV7-8 and TRBJ2-7; the match to TRBD2 covers 9 bases. The CDR3 extends over 15 amino acids. V lost 3 bases and J lost 2; bases outside the gene matches: 5. CDR1 and CDR2 (germline): SGHVS, FQNEAQ. The DNA of the CDR3 is TGTGCCAGCAGCTTCAGACTAGCGGCCCCCTACGAGCAGTACTTC. It yields the protein CASSFRLAAPYEQYF.